Sequencing of this T cell receptor beta chain was carried out in a study of T cells in Graves' hyperthyroidism and ophthalmopathy (dated 2019 in TCRdb). Regarding the study in general: Peripheral blood was sampled at the time of initial diagnosis, prior to any treatment. Thyroid tissue and blood T-cell repertoires from six Graves' hyperthyroidism patients were also compared in the study. The paper reports TCR Vbeta CDR3 sequencing of roughly 140 peripheral blood samples: 43 ophthalmopathy, some 80 hyperthyroidism and 17 progressor patients. A discovery cohort of roughly 100 patients, about 43 with Graves' ophthalmopathy and more than 55 with stable Graves' hyperthyroidism, was used to find distinguishing TCR V-J signatures. The 75 to 100 discovery patients were randomly divided into training and test sets at a 7:3 ratio. After blood sampling, hyperthyroidism patients were treated with methimazole at a starting dose of 30 mg daily, and ophthalmopathy patients were treated with high-dose intravenous methylprednisolone. Prospective prediction of ophthalmopathy was tested in an independent validation cohort consisting of 18 hyperthyroidism patients and 15 or so patients who later progressed to ophthalmopathy. General findings and caveats noted by the study authors: Sample size was not statistically predetermined, and blinding of investigators to group allocation was not performed. Most expanded thyroid clonotypes (frequency above 0.001) were also detected in blood, suggesting blood repertoires may reflect thyroid immune responses. A model built on a 13 V-J signature distinguished ophthalmopathy from stable hyperthyroidism, reaching approximately 89% sensitivity and around 81% specificity in cross-validation and 80%/75% in testing. In validation, progression to ophthalmopathy was predicted by the model with nearly 71% sensitivity and nearly 75% specificity, a median of 6.5 months before onset.

Points on this clonotype: What antigen it recognizes has not been identified. The input lacks base qualities; no much larger clone sits a single base away.

The germline V gene supplies CDR1 SGHDN and CDR2 FVKESK. Taken from cysteine to phenylalanine, the CDR3 has 15 residues. This entry keeps only the CDR3 DNA: 45 bases, framed from base 1. From V the trimming removes 5 bases and from J it removes 4 bases, while the gene matches leave 7 bases of the junction unaccounted for. Stable Graves' hyperthyroidism was defined as no progression to ophthalmopathy during 18 months of follow-up. Hyperthyroidism patients were newly diagnosed, had a disease duration of under 2 months, and were aged 18 to 65 years. The study excluded patients with uncontrolled infections, other autoimmune diseases, pregnancy or lactation. Diagnoses relied on clinical symptoms, serum thyroxine and TRAb, thyroid ultrasound and orbital computed tomography. PBMCs were isolated from about 10 ml of fresh peripheral blood by Ficoll-Paque density gradient centrifugation. Total RNA was extracted with Trizol reagent, and quality was checked on an Agilent 2100 Bioanalyzer.

Amplification of TCR beta CDR3 regions was carried out from RNA transcripts. The TCR CDR3 was subjected to a first round of RT-PCR using the HTBI primer set and the Qiagen OneStep RT-PCR kit. Libraries were constructed in a second round of multiplex PCR, after which size selection and purification were performed. Paired-end sequencing of the libraries was performed with 100 bp reads on an Illumina HiSeq2000. In the original analysis: SOAPnuke was used to process the raw data, with reads discarded if the reads contained adapters or uncalled bases, had a mean Phred below 15, or lacked an exact constant-primer or identifier match. COPE v1.2.5 was used to merge high-quality paired reads, and clonotypes were defined as unique nucleotide sequences. MiTCR v1.1 was used to align clonotypes to the IMGT TRBV, TRBD and TRBJ reference segments. The analysis included only V-J combinations with a frequency above 0.0001, which together covered 99% to 99.2% of the repertoires. The TCS score was defined as F50 (clonal expansion) divided by E x V (chaos), with BLOSUM62-based TCRdist calculated between CDR3 peptides within each V-J. Welch's t-statistics and random forest reduced fewer than 550 V-J features to 13, which were used in a naive Bayes classifier (R e1071). In TCRdb, the public reads were trimmed at Q25 with fastp and aligned with MiXCR, with productive beta chains retained. Duplicate CDR3 protein sequences are folded into a single record with the most common DNA and genes. These V and J calls derive from TCRdb rather than the authors' analysis. Across this sample there are fewer than 400,000 distinct CDR3 sequences, with 16% seen only once. The ten largest clones take up 33% of the sample.

Material for sequencing was blood. This clonotype was sampled from a man between 25 and 39 years old with Graves' hyperthyroidism. The sequence links TRBV14 to TRBJ2-7, with 11 bases aligning to TRBD1. The nucleotides are TGTGCCAGCAGCGACGAGGGACAGGGGGTATACGAGCAGTACTTC. Its protein is CASSDEGQGVYEQYF.